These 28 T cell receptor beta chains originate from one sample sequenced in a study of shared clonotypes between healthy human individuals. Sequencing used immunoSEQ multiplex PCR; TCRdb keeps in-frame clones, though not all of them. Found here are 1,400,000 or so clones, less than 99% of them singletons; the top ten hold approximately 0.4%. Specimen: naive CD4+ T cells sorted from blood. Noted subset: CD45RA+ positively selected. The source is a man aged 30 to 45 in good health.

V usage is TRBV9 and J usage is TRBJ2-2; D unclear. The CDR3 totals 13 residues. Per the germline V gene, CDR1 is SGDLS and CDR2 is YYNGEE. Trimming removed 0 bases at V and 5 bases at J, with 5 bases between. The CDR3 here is CASSVVETGELFF. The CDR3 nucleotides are TGTGCCAGCAGCGTAGTTGAGACCGGGGAGCTGTTTTTT.

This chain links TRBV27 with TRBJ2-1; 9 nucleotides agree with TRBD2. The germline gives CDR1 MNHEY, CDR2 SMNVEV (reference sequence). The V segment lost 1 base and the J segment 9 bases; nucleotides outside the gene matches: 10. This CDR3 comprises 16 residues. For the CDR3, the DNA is TGTGCCAGCAGTTTATTGGGTAGCGGGAGAGGTCCTGAGCAGTTCTTC. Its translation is CASSLLGSGRGPEQFF.

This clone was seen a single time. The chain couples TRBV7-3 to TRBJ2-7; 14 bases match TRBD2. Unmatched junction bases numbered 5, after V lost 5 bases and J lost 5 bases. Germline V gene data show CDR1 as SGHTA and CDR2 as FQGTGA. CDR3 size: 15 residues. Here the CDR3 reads CASSLGTSGRNEQYF. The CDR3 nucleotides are TGTGCCAGCAGCCTAGGGACTAGCGGGAGAAACGAGCAGTACTTC.

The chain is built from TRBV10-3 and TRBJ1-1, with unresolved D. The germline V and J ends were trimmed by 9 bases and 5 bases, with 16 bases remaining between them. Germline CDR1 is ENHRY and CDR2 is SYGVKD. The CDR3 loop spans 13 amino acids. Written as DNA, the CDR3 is TGTGCCATGAGAAAAACTGGAGGAACTGAAGCTTTCTTT. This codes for CAMRKTGGTEAFF.

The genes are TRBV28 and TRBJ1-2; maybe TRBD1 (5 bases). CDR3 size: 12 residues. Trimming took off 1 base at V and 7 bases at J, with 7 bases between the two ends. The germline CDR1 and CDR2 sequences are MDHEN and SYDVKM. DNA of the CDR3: TGTGCCAGCAGTTTATCAAGGGGTGGCTACACCTTC. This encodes CASSLSRGGYTF.

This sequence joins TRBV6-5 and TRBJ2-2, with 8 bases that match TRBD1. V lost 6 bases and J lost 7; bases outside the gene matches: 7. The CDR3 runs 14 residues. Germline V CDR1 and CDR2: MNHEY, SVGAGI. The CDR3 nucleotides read TGTGCCAGCAGACAGGGGGTCCAGCGCGGGGAGCTGTTTTTT. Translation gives CASRQGVQRGELFF.

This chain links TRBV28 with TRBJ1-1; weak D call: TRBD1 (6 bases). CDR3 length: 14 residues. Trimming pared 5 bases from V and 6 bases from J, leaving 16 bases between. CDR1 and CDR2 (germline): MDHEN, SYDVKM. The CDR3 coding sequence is TGTGCCAGCAGTCGTGCAGGGGAGGGGGCTGAAGCTTTCTTT. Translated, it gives CASSRAGEGAEAFF. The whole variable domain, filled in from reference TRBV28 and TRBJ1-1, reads DVKVTQSSRYLVKRTGEKVFLECVQDMDHENMFWYRQDPGLGLRLIYFSYDVKMKEKGDIPEGYSVSREKKERFSLILESASTNQTSMYLCASSRAGEGAEAFFGQGTRLTVV.

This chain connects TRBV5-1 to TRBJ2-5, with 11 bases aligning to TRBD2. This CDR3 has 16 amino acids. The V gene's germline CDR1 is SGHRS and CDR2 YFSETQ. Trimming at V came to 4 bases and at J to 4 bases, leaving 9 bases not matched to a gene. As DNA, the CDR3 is TGCGCCAGCAGCCTGACTAGCGGGGTCGGTGGAGAGACCCAGTACTTC. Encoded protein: CASSLTSGVGGETQYF. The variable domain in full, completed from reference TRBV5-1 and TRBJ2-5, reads KAGVTQTPRYLIKTRGQQVTLSCSPISGHRSVSWYQQTPGQGLQFLFEYFSETQRNKGNFPGRFSGRQFSNSRSEMNVSTLELGDSALYLCASSLTSGVGGETQYFGPGTRLLVL.

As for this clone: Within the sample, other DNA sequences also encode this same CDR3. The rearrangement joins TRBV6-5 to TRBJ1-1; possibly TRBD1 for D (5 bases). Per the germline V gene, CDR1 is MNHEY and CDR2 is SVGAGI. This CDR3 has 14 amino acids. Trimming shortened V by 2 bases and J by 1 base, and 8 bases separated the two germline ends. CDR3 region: CASSYLGGNTEAFF. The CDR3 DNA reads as TGTGCCAGCAGTTACCTCGGGGGGAACACTGAAGCTTTCTTT.

The CDR3 nucleotides read TGTGCCAGCAGCTTAGATCGACTAGCGGGAGCAGATACGCAGTATTTT. Protein product: CASSLDRLAGADTQYF. V gene TRBV7-2 combines with J gene TRBJ2-3; 12 nucleotides agree with TRBD2. V lost 1 base, J lost 4 bases, and 3 bases stayed unmatched. CDR3 size: 16 residues. The germline CDR1 and CDR2 sequences are SGHTA and FQGNSA.

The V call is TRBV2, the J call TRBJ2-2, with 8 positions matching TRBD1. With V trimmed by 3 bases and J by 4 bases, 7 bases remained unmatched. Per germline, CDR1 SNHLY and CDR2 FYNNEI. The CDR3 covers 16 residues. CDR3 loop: CASSDLGTGITGELFF. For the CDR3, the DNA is TGTGCCAGCAGTGACCTGGGGACAGGAATCACCGGGGAGCTGTTTTTT.

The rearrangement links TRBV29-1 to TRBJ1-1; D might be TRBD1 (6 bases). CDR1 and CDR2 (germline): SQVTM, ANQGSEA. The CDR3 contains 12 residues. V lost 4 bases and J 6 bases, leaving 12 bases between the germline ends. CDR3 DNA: TGCAGCGTTGTCGGGGGGCGGGCTGAAGCTTTCTTT. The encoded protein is CSVVGGRAEAFF.

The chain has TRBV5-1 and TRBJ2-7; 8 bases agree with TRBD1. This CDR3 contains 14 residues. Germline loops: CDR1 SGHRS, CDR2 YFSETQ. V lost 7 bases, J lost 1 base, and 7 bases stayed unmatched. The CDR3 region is CASGPQGASYEQYF. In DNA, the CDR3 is TGCGCCAGCGGTCCGCAGGGGGCTTCCTACGAGCAGTACTTC.

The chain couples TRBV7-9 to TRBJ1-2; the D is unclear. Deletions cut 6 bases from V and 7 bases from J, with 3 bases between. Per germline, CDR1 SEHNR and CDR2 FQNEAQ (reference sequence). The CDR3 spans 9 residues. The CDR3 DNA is TGTGCCAGCAGTAGTGGCTACACCTTC. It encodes CASSSGYTF.

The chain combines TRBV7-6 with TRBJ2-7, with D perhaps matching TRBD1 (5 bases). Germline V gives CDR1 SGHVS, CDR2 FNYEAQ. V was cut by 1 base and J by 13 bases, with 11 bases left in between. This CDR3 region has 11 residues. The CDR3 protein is CASSLGRGRYF. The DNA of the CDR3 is TGTGCCAGCAGCTTAGGTAGGGGCCGATACTTC.

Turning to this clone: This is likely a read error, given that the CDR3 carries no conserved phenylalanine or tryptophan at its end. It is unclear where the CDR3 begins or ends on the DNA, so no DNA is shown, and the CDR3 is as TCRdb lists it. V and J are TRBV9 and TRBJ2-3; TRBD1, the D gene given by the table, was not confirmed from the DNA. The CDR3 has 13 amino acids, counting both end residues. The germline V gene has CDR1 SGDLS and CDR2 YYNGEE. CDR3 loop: CASSGAPDRVEDI.

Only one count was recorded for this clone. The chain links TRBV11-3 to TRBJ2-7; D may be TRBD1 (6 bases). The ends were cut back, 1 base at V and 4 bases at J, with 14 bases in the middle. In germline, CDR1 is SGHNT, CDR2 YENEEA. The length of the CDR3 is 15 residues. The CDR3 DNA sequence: TGTGCCAGCAGCTTAGTGATGGCAGGGGATTACGAGCAGTACTTC. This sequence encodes CASSLVMAGDYEQYF.

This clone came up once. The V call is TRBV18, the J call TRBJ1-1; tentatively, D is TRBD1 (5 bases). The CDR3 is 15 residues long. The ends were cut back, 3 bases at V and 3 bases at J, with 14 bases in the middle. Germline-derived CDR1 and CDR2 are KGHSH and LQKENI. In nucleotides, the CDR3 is TGTGCCAGCTCACCGGCGGGGGGAATGGACACTGAAGCTTTCTTT. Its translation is CASSPAGGMDTEAFF.

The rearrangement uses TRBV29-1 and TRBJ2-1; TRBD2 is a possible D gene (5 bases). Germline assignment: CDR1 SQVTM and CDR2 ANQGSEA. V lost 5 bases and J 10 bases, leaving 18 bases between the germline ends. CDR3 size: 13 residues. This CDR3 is CSVPGIYQREQFF. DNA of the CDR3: TGCAGCGTTCCCGGGATTTATCAACGCGAGCAGTTCTTC.

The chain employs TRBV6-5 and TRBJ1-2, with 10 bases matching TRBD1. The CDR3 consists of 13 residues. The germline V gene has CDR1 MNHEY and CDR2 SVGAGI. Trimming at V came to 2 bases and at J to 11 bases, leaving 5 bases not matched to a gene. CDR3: CASSYTGTGEYTF. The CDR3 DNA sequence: TGTGCCAGCAGTTACACCGGGACAGGGGAATACACCTTC.

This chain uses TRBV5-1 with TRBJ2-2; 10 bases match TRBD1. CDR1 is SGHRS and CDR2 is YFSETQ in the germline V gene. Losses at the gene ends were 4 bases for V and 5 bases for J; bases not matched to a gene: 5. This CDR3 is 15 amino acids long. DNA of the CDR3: TGCGCCAGCAGCCCAGGGACAGGGGTAACCGGGGAGCTGTTTTTT. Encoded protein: CASSPGTGVTGELFF. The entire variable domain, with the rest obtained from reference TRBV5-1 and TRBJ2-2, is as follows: KAGVTQTPRYLIKTRGQQVTLSCSPISGHRSVSWYQQTPGQGLQFLFEYFSETQRNKGNFPGRFSGRQFSNSRSEMNVSTLELGDSALYLCASSPGTGVTGELFFGEGSRLTVL.

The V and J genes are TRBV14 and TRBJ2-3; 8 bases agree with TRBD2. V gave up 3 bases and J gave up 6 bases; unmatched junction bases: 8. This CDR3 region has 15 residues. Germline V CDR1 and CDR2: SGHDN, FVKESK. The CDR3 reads CASSQRAGALDTQYF. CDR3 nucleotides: TGTGCCAGCAGCCAGCGAGCGGGAGCTCTGGATACGCAGTATTTT. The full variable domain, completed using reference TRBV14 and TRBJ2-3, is EAGVTQFPSHSVIEKGQTVTLRCDPISGHDNLYWYRRVMGKEIKFLLHFVKESKQDESGMPNNRFLAERTGGTYSTLKVQPAELEDSGVYFCASSQRAGALDTQYFGPGTRLTVL.

CDR3 DNA sequence: TGCGCCAGCAGCCCTCCTAGCGGGAGGGCCCAAGGAGATACGCAGTATTTT. Its translation: CASSPPSGRAQGDTQYF. The chain has TRBV5-1 and TRBJ2-3; TRBD2 aligns across 12 bases. Trimming took 4 bases from V and 5 from J; bases not matched to a gene: 11. The CDR3 is 17 amino acids. Per the germline V gene, CDR1 is SGHRS and CDR2 is YFSETQ.

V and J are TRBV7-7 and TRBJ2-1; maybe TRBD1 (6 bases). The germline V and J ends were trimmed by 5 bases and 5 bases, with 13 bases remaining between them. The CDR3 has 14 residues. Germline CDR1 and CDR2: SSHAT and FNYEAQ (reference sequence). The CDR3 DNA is TGTGCCAGCAGCGGATCCGGGACACACAATGAGCAGTTCTTC. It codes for CASSGSGTHNEQFF.

The CDR3 here is CASSPGTGPFEQYF. CDR3 coding DNA: TGTGCCAGCAGCCCCGGGACAGGCCCCTTCGAGCAGTACTTC. The V gene is TRBV11-3, the J gene TRBJ2-7, with TRBD1 identical over 8 bases. CDR1 is SGHNT and CDR2 is YENEEA in the germline V gene. The junction had 9 bases not matched to a gene; V was cut back by 5 bases and J by 6 bases. This CDR3 has 14 amino acids.

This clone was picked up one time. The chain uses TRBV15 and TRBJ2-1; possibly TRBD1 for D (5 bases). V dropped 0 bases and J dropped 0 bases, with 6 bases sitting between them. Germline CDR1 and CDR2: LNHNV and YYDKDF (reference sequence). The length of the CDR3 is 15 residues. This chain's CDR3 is CATSRDRVSYNEQFF. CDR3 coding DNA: TGTGCCACCAGCAGAGACAGGGTCTCCTACAATGAGCAGTTCTTC.

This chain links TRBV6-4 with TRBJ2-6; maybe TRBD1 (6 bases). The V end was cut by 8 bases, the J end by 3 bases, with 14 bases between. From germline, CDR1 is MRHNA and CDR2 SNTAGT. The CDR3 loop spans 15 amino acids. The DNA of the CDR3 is TGTGCCAGCGGAACAGGGAGCGGTGGGGCCAACGTCCTGACTTTC. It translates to CASGTGSGGANVLTF.

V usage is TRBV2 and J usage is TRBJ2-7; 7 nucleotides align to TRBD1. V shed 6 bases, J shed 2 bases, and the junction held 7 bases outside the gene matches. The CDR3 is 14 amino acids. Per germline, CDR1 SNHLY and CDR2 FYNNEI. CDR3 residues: CASRDKTGPYEQYF. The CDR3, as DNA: TGTGCCAGCAGGGATAAGACAGGGCCCTACGAGCAGTACTTC.